Shown below are 3 T cell receptor beta chains from a single sample sequenced in a study of cytomegalovirus exposure and HLA in healthy donors. The primer mix had 60 Vbeta and 13 Jbeta primers. The protocol was immunoSEQ multiplex PCR, while the TCRdb copy is restricted to in-frame clones and leaves out a portion. The table lists some 170,000 clones, about three quarters of them singletons. The source material was PBMCs. Every receptor here comes from a woman younger than 45 in good health and CMV-seronegative.

The V call is TRBV6-1, the J call TRBJ1-1; 7 bases agree with TRBD1. Germline CDR1 is MNHNS and CDR2 is SASEGT. There are 12 residues in the CDR3. Trimming removed 11 bases from V and 4 bases from J; junction bases left unmatched: 7. CDR3 sequence (DNA): TGTGCCGCGGCCACAGGGGTCACTGAAGCTTTCTTT. This sequence encodes CAAATGVTEAFF.

The chain carries TRBV28 and TRBJ2-7; 10 positions match TRBD1. Germline V gene sequence: CDR1 MDHEN, CDR2 SYDVKM. The CDR3 totals 16 residues. V was pared by 3 bases and J by 3 bases, with 8 bases of the junction left unmatched. This CDR3 reads CASSFRTGGRVYEQYF. The CDR3 DNA is TGTGCCAGCAGTTTTCGGACAGGGGGACGCGTCTACGAGCAGTACTTC.

This clone is medium-sized within its sample. The chain uses TRBV6-1 and TRBJ2-5; 9 bases align to TRBD2. Losses at the gene ends were 2 bases for V and 5 bases for J; bases not matched to a gene: 3. This CDR3 spans 14 amino acids. CDR1 is MNHNS and CDR2 is SASEGT in the germline V gene. CDR3 amino acids: CASSEIGTSETQYF. CDR3 bases: TGTGCCAGCAGTGAAATCGGGACTAGCGAGACCCAGTACTTC.